This T cell receptor (beta chain) was sequenced for a study of blood T cell repertoires in COVID-19. Study in general: Both acute and convalescent COVID-19 samples were obtained from the United States, Italy and Spain. T cells, B-cell-depleted T cells, or PBMCs provided the cDNA or gDNA that served as material.

Authors' methods: By means of reference gene primer amplification, nucleated cell counts were estimated. This table comes from immunoSEQ multiplex PCR, and its TCRdb copy is limited to in-frame clones, with some not included. The V and J calls and clone size come from that table; D and trimming were worked out from the DNA. The sample lists fewer than 110,000 clones; roughly 84% were seen once. V lost 7 bases to trimming and J lost 6 bases; unmatched junction nucleotides: 6. There are 13 residues in the CDR3. Germline V gives CDR1 SGHTA, CDR2 FQGTGA. This TCR was recovered from a human donor in a cohort sampled during active or convalescent COVID-19. The sample taken for sequencing was peripheral blood. The V gene is TRBV7-3, the J gene TRBJ1-5; TRBD1 matches 7 bases. The CDR3: CASNDRVAQPQHF. DNA of the CDR3: TGTGCCAGCAACGACAGGGTGGCTCAGCCCCAGCATTTT. The variable domain in full, completed from reference TRBV7-3 and TRBJ1-5, reads GAGVSQTPSNKVTEKGKYVELRCDPISGHTALYWYRQSLGQGPEFLIYFQGTGAADDSGLPNDRFFAVRPEGSVSTLKIQRTERGDSAVYLCASNDRVAQPQHFGDGTRLSIL.